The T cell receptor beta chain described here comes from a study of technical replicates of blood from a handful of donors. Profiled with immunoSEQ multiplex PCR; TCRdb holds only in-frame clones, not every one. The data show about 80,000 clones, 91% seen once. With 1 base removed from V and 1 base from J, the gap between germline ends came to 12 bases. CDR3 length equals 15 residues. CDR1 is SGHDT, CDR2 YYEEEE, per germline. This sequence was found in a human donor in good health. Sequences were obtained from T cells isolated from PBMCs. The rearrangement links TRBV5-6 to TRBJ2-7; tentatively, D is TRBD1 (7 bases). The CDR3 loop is CASSLRPGGSYEQYF. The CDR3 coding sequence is TGTGCCAGCAGCTTGAGGCCAGGGGGGTCCTACGAGCAGTACTTC.